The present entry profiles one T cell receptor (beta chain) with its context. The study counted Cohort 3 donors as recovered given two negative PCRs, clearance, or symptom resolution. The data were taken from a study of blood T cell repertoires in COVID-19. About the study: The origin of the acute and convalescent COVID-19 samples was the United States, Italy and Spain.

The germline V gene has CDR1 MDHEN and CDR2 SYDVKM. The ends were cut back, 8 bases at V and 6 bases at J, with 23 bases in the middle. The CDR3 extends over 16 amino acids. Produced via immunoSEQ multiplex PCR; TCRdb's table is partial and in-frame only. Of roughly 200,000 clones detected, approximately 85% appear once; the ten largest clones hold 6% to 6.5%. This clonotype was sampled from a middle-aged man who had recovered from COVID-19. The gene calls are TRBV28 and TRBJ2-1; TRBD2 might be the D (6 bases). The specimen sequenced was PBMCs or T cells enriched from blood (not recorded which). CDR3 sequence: CASPPTEGLSSNEQFF. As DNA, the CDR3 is TGTGCCAGCCCTCCAACGGAGGGACTGAGTTCCAATGAGCAGTTCTTC.